This T cell receptor beta chain derives from a study of cytomegalovirus exposure and HLA in healthy donors. About this clone itself: Its antigen is unknown.

Study conclusions and caveats: A later analysis reportedly identified an Asian-associated ancestry cluster as carrying fewer N-insertions than the approximately 670-donor mean.

Germline V gives CDR1 SQVTM, CDR2 ANQGSEA. Trimming removed 5 bases from V and 0 bases from J, with 5 bases in between. CDR3 length: 12 amino acids. PCR employed 60 Vbeta and 13 Jbeta primers. Only in-frame clones appear in the TCRdb table, and some are missing; sequencing was by immunoSEQ multiplex PCR. The sample is made up of 150,000 to 200,000 clones, and the top ten hold roughly 2% of it. The receptor was isolated from a young man in good health and CMV-seronegative. The sample was PBMCs. This sequence joins TRBV29-1 and TRBJ1-3; no firm D call. CDR3: CSVQFSGNTIYF. DNA for the CDR3: TGCAGCGTTCAGTTCTCTGGAAACACCATATATTTT. The full variable domain, with the rest looked up from reference TRBV29-1 and TRBJ1-3, is SAVISQKPSRDICQRGTSLTIQCQVDSQVTMMFWYRQQPGQSLTLIATANQGSEATYESGFVIDKFPISRPNLTFSTLTVSNMSPEDSSIYLCSVQFSGNTIYFGEGSWLTVV.